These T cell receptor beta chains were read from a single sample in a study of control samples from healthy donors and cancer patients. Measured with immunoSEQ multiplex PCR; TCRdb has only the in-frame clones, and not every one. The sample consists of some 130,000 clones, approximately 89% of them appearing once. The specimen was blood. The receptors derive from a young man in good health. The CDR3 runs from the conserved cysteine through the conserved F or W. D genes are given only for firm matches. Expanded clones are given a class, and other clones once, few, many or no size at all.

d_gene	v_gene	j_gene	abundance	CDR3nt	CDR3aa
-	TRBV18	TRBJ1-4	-	TGTGCCAGCTCACCAGGCAGAGCTAATGAAAAACTGTTTTTT	CASSPGRANEKLFF
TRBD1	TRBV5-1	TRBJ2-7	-	TGCGCCAGCAGCATGGGACAGTCATTCGGGGCCTACGAGCAGTACTTC	CASSMGQSFGAYEQYF
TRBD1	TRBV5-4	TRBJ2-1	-	TGTGCCAGCAGCCTTGGGGACAGGGTACGAAATGAGCAGTTCTTC	CASSLGDRVRNEQFF
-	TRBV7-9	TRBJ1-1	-	TGTGCCAGCAGGGGAGAGAACACTGAAGCTTTCTTT	CASRGENTEAFF
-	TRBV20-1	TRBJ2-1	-	TGCAGTGCTAGCACCGAGAGAGTGCAGTTCTTC	CSASTERVQFF
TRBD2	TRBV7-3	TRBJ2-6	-	TGTGCCAGCAGCTGGACTAGCCGAGAAGCTGGGGCCAACGTCCTGACTTTC	CASSWTSREAGANVLTF
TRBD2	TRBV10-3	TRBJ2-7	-	TGTGCCATCAGTGACACTAGCGGGGGATACGAGCAGTACTTC	CAISDTSGGYEQYF
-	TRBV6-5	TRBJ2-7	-	TGTGCCAGCAGTTACAGGGGGGGGTACGAGCAGTACTTC	CASSYRGGYEQYF
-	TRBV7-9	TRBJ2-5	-	TGTGCCAGCAGCCATTTTGGAAACCAAGAGACCCAGTACTTC	CASSHFGNQETQYF
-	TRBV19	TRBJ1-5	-	TGTGCCAGTAGTGCTACGCTGTCGAAGGGGGTCAATCAGCCCCAGCATTTT	CASSATLSKGVNQPQHF
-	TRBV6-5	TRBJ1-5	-	TGTGCCAGCAGTTACTCTATCTTTCTCAATCAGCCCCAGCATTTT	CASSYSIFLNQPQHF
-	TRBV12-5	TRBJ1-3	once	TGTGCTAGCTACAGGTTATTCTCTGGAAACACCATATATTTT	CASYRLFSGNTIYF
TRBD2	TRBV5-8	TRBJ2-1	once	TGTGCCAGCGCGCAGACAGGGTTTTATCTAGCGGGGTCCCAGGGGGAGCAGTTCTTC	CASAQTGFYLAGSQGEQFF
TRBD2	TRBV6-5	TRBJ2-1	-	TGTGCCAGCAGCCAACTAGCGGGGGCGGCCAATGAGCAGTTCTTC	CASSQLAGAANEQFF
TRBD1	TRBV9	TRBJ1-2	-	TGTGCCAGACAGGGGCGACCTTATGGCTACACCTTC	CARQGRPYGYTF
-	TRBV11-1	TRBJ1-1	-	TGTGCCAGCAGCGGAGGAGCGAGGAGGACTGAAGCTTTCTTT	CASSGGARRTEAFF
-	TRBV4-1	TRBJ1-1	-	TGCGCCAGCAGCCAAGAACAAAGGGGGGGAGCTTTCTTT	CASSQEQRGGAFF
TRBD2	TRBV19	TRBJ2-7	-	TGTGCCAGTAGTATCAGGACTAGCTCCAGAACCTACGAGCAGTACTTC	CASSIRTSSRTYEQYF
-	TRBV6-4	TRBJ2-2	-	TGTGCCAGCAGTGGGGAGAACTCACCGGGGCAGCTGTTTTTT	CASSGENSPGQLFF
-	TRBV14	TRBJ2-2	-	TGTGCCAGCAGCCGGATACTGGGCGGGGCCCTAGTTCCCGGGGAGCTGTTTTTT	CASSRILGGALVPGELFF
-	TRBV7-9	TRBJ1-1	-	TGTGCCAGCAGCTTAGGGAATCAGGCCACTGAAGCTTTCTTT	CASSLGNQATEAFF
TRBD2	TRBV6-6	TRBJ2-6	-	TGTGCCAGCGGGGGGGGCTCTGGGGCCAACGTCCTGACTTTC	CASGGGSGANVLTF
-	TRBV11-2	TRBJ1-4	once	TGTGCCAGCAGCTTAGCATTACCAGGCCGAGGGCCTGGTGAAAAACTGTTTTTT	CASSLALPGRGPGEKLFF
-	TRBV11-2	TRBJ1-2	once	TGTGCCAGCAGCTTAGTGGGGGTTACAGAGAACTATGGCTACACCTTC	CASSLVGVTENYGYTF
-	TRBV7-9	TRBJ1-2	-	TGTGCCAGCAGCTCACGGGCATCTTATGGCTACACCTTC	CASSSRASYGYTF
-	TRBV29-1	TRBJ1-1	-	TGCAGCGCCCTAAGGTGGGACTTGAACACTGAAGCTTTCTTT	CSALRWDLNTEAFF
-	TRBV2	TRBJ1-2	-	TGTGCCAGCAGAGGTGGGAGGGGCTACACCTTC	CASRGGRGYTF
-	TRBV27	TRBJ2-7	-	TGTGCCAGCACCTTAAAGGGGGCGCGGGGCCACGAGCAGTACTTC	CASTLKGARGHEQYF
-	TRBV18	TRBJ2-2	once	TGTGCCAGCTCACCCCAGGACACCGGGGAGCTGTTTTTT	CASSPQDTGELFF
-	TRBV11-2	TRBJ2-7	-	TGTGCCAGCAGCTTAGTGCAGGGTTACGAGCAGTACTTC	CASSLVQGYEQYF
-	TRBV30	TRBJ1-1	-	TGTGCCTGGGCCAGGACAAACACTGAAGCTTTCTTT	CAWARTNTEAFF
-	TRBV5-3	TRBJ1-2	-	TGTGCCAGAAGCCCGATTTGTCTCGACTATGGCTACACCTTC	CARSPICLDYGYTF
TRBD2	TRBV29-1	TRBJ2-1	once	TGCAGCGTTGAACTGGGACTAGGACATGAGCAGTTCTTC	CSVELGLGHEQFF
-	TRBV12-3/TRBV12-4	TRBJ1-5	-	TGTGCCAGCAGCACAGGGAAAGGCCAGCCCCAGCATTTT	CASSTGKGQPQHF
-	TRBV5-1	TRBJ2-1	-	TGCGCCAGCAGCTTGGAGGGGGGTAGGTACAATGAGCAGTTCTTC	CASSLEGGRYNEQFF
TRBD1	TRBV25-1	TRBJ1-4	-	TGTGCCAGCAGTGAATTAAGACAGGGGGTTAATGAAAAACTGTTTTTT	CASSELRQGVNEKLFF
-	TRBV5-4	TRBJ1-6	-	TGTGCCAGCAGCCGTCTCGGTGACAATTCACCCCTCCACTTT	CASSRLGDNSPLHF
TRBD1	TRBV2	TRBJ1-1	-	TGTGCCAGCAACTTAGACAGGGATAACACTGAAGCTTTCTTT	CASNLDRDNTEAFF
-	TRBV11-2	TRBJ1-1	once	TGTGCCAGCAGCTTAGGTGACGGGGGCCCCACTGAAGCTTTCTTT	CASSLGDGGPTEAFF
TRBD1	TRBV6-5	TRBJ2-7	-	TGTGCCAGCAGTCAACTCGACAGGGCCCACGAGCAGTACTTC	CASSQLDRAHEQYF
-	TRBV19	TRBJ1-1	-	TGTGCCAGTAGTATAAGTGACAGATACACTGAAGCTTTCTTT	CASSISDRYTEAFF
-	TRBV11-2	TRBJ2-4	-	TGTGCCAGCAGCTTCGGCCCCGAGAGGTGGGACGCCAAAAACATTCAGTACTTC	CASSFGPERWDAKNIQYF
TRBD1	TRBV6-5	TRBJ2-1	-	TGTGCCAGCAGTTACGGCGGGACAGGGGCGACTGAGCAGTTCTTC	CASSYGGTGATEQFF
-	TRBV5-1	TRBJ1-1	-	TGCGCCAGCAGCTTACCACCGGACAGCATGAACACTGAAGCTTTCTTT	CASSLPPDSMNTEAFF
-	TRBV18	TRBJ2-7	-	TGTGCCAGCTCACCCCCCAACTCCTACGAGCAGTACTTC	CASSPPNSYEQYF
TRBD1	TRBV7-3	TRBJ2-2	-	TGTGCCAGCAGCGCCGGGACAGCGAACACCGGGGAGCTGTTTTTT	CASSAGTANTGELFF
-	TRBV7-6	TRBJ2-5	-	TGTGCCAGCAGCTTAGCCCTGACAGGACCGCAAGAGACCCAGTACTTC	CASSLALTGPQETQYF
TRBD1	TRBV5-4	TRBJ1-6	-	TGTGCCAGCAGCCTGTGGACAGGGCGCGAACATAATTCACCCCTCCACTTT	CASSLWTGREHNSPLHF
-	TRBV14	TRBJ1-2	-	TGTGCCAGCAGCCCATTGACATACCTCTATGGCTACACCTTC	CASSPLTYLYGYTF
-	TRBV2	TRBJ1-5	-	TGTGCCAGCAGTGGGGAGGGCCAGCCCCAGCATTTT	CASSGEGQPQHF
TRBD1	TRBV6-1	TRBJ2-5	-	TGTGCCAGCAGTGAAGCTGAAGGGACAGGGGGAGAGACCCAGTACTTC	CASSEAEGTGGETQYF
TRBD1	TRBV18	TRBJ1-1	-	TGTGCCAGCTCACTATCGGGACAGGGTATCGATGCAGCTTTCTTT	CASSLSGQGIDAAFF
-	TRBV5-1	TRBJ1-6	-	TGCGCCAGCAGACTACTGACAGCTGCAAATTCACCCCTCCACTTT	CASRLLTAANSPLHF
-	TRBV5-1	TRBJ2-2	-	TGCGCCAGCAGCCGTGGACAGTTACCCACCGGGGAGCTGTTTTTT	CASSRGQLPTGELFF